The next 26 T cell receptor beta chains were all read from a single sample in a study of T cells in Graves' hyperthyroidism and ophthalmopathy. The source material, RNA transcripts, was used to amplify TCR beta CDR3 regions. A set of HTBI primers served as the primers for a first-round RT-PCR of the TCR CDR3. TCRdb re-called the multiplex PCR reads with MiXCR, one entry per CDR3 protein. The data show 540,000 or so distinct CDR3 sequences, 15% to 19% seen once. The sequencing input was blood. The receptors derive from a woman in her twenties or thirties with Graves' hyperthyroidism.

This clonotype was counted between two and nine times. The V and J genes are TRBV7-9 and TRBJ2-6; no reliable D call. Trimming shortened V by 2 bases and J by 1 base, and 9 bases separated the two germline ends. The CDR3 has 16 amino acids. Germline V gives CDR1 SEHNR, CDR2 FQNEAQ (reference sequence). CDR3 region: CASSLSRTSGANVLTF. The DNA for the CDR3 is TGTGCCAGCAGCTTAAGCCGGACGTCTGGGGCCAACGTCCTGACTTTC.

This clonotype showed up many times. The chain has TRBV7-8 and TRBJ1-5; possible D gene TRBD1, 6 bases. With 1 base removed from V and 2 bases from J, the gap between germline ends came to 15 bases. This CDR3 contains 17 residues. The V gene's germline CDR1 is SGHVS and CDR2 FQNEAQ. The CDR3 DNA follows: TGTGCCAGCAGCTTAGTTGGACAGCCAAGTGGCAATCAGCCCCAGCATTTT. Protein sequence: CASSLVGQPSGNQPQHF. Complete variable domain (other parts from reference TRBV7-8 and TRBJ1-5): GAGVSQSPRYKVAKRGQDVALRCDPISGHVSLFWYQQALGQGPEFLTYFQNEAQLDKSGLPSDRFFAERPEGSVSTLKIQRTQQEDSAVYLCASSLVGQPSGNQPQHFGDGTRLSIL.

This clonotype occurred many times. CDR3 in DNA: TGTGCCAGCCTGGGACAGTTGAATGAAAAACTGTTTTTT. This translates into CASLGQLNEKLFF. The chain links TRBV18 to TRBJ1-4, with 7 bases identical to TRBD1. The CDR3 has 13 residues. Germline V CDR1 and CDR2: KGHSH, LQKENI. The V and J ends lost 8 bases and 5 bases, in that order; junction bases with no gene match: 5.

The chain has TRBV20-1 and TRBJ2-7, with TRBD2 matching over 13 bases. Germline V gene sequence: CDR1 DFQATT, CDR2 SNEGSKA (reference sequence). The V and J ends lost 6 bases and 0 bases, in that order; junction bases with no gene match: 8. The CDR3 has 16 amino acids. The CDR3 DNA follows: TGCAGTGCGAAACTAGCGGGAGGGCTCAGCTCCTACGAGCAGTACTTC. Its translation: CSAKLAGGLSSYEQYF.

This clonotype was detected ten times or more. The J gene is TRBJ2-5, the V gene TRBV7-3; 8 bases map to TRBD2. The trim removed 4 bases at V and 5 bases at J, leaving 6 bases unmatched. Germline lookup yields CDR1 SGHTA and CDR2 FQGTGA. There are 14 residues in the CDR3. CDR3: CASSSAGAGETQYF. The CDR3 bases are TGTGCCAGCAGCTCAGCGGGAGCTGGTGAGACCCAGTACTTC.

The table lists this clonotype with many counts. The gene calls are TRBV7-2 and TRBJ2-3; 13 nucleotides agree with TRBD2. This CDR3 is built from 16 residues. Germline V gene data show CDR1 as SGHTA and CDR2 as FQGNSA. Germline trimming cut 5 bases from V and 5 bases from J; bases unmatched to any gene: 7. This chain's CDR3 is CASSPRLAGGGDTQYF. The CDR3 coding sequence is TGTGCCAGCAGCCCACGACTAGCGGGAGGAGGAGATACGCAGTATTTT.

This clonotype was seen many times. V is TRBV20-1 and J is TRBJ1-1; D perhaps matches TRBD1 (6 bases). Germline CDR1 reads DFQATT; CDR2 reads SNEGSKA (reference sequence). There are 16 residues in the CDR3. V lost 3 bases, J lost 1 base, and 18 bases lay in between. The CDR3: CSARDPSGGRNTEAFF. The CDR3 DNA reads TGCAGTGCTAGGGACCCCAGTGGGGGCCGGAACACTGAAGCTTTCTTT.

This clonotype has ten or more counts. V gene TRBV6-5 combines with J gene TRBJ2-3, with 10 nucleotides matching TRBD1. Germline lookup yields CDR1 MNHEY and CDR2 SVGAGI. This CDR3 has 17 amino acids. J was trimmed by 7 bases and V by 2 bases; bases with no gene match: 12. The CDR3 DNA reads TGTGCCAGCAGTTACCCGCCCGGGGGACAGGGGATGCATACGCAGTATTTT. Amino acids: CASSYPPGGQGMHTQYF.

This chain joins TRBV27 and TRBJ2-3; D ambiguous. The V gene lost 4 bases and the J gene lost 1 base, with 9 bases spanning the gap. The CDR3 has 14 amino acids. Germline CDR1 and CDR2: MNHEY and SMNVEV (reference sequence). CDR3 DNA: TGTGCCAGCAGTTCTGAGCAGGGCACAGATACGCAGTATTTT. Translated, it gives CASSSEQGTDTQYF.

This clonotype showed up many times. V and J are TRBV11-2 and TRBJ1-1; no definite D call. The CDR3 extends over 12 amino acids. Germline CDR1 SGHAT, CDR2 FQNNGV. Trimming took off 2 bases at V and 8 bases at J, with 9 bases between the two ends. CDR3 residues: CASSLNGREAFF. The CDR3 coding sequence is TGTGCCAGCAGCTTAAATGGGAGGGAAGCTTTCTTT.

This clonotype was detected ten times or more. Here the CDR3 DNA reads TGTGCCAGCAGCTTTAGGCCGCGAGCTCTAGCGGGAGGCACAGATACGCAGTATTTT. It codes for CASSFRPRALAGGTDTQYF. V usage is TRBV7-9 and J usage is TRBJ2-3; TRBD2 aligns across 10 bases. Germline lookup yields CDR1 SEHNR and CDR2 FQNEAQ (reference sequence). V lost 3 bases, J lost 1 base, and 13 bases stayed unmatched. The CDR3 is made up of 19 amino acids. Combining the CDR3 with reference TRBV7-9 and TRBJ2-3 gives the whole variable domain DTGVSQNPRHKITKRGQNVTFRCDPISEHNRLYWYRQTLGQGPEFLTYFQNEAQLEKSRLLSDRFSAERPKGSFSTLEIQRTEQGDSAMYLCASSFRPRALAGGTDTQYFGPGTRLTVL.

Only a few counts were recorded for this clonotype. This chain links TRBV20-1 with TRBJ2-1; 7 nucleotides line up with TRBD2. J was trimmed by 7 bases and V by 1 base; bases with no gene match: 1. CDR3 length: 12 amino acids. Germline V gene data show CDR1 as DFQATT and CDR2 as SNEGSKA (reference sequence). CDR3 sequence: CSARGGSNEQFF. CDR3 nucleotides: TGCAGTGCTAGAGGCGGGAGTAATGAGCAGTTCTTC.

J is TRBJ1-2 and V is TRBV19; possibly TRBD1 for D (6 bases). Germline V gene sequence: CDR1 LNHDA, CDR2 SQIVND (reference sequence). CDR3 length: 13 residues. V lost 9 bases to trimming and J lost 4 bases, with 15 bases between them. CDR3 DNA sequence: TGTGCCAGCCAAGGACAGCGTGCCTATGGCTACACCTTC. Residues: CASQGQRAYGYTF.

As regards this clonotype: A much larger clone differs from this one at a single base, so this may be a read error. The chain uses TRBV11-1 and TRBJ2-3, with D possibly TRBD2 on 6 matching bases. CDR3 length: 16 residues. Germline V gene sequence: CDR1 SGHAT, CDR2 FQDESV (reference sequence). The CDR3 here is CAGSTVDGRTTDTQYF. The CDR3 DNA follows: TGTGCCGGCAGCACAGTTGACGGGAGAACCACAGATACGCAGTATTTT.

The chain employs TRBV4-1 and TRBJ2-3, with TRBD2 as a possible D gene (5 bases). The CDR3 totals 14 residues. Germline CDR1 is MGHRA and CDR2 is YSYEKL. V lost 1 base, J lost 3 bases, and 8 bases lay in between. CDR3 loop: CASSQGPGTDTQYF. CDR3 coding DNA: TGCGCCAGCAGCCAAGGCCCGGGGACAGATACGCAGTATTTT.

V is TRBV11-2 and J is TRBJ2-7; TRBD1 matches at 7 bases. Germline values: CDR1 SGHAT, CDR2 FQNNGV. Trimming removed 4 bases from V and 6 bases from J; junction bases left unmatched: 12. CDR3 size: 15 residues. CDR3 nucleotides: TGTGCCAGCAGCTGGGGCCGGACAGGTTTTGGCGAGCAGTACTTC. Its protein product is CASSWGRTGFGEQYF.

The sample holds a few counts of this clonotype. This chain joins TRBV6-1 and TRBJ2-1; maybe TRBD2 (6 bases). This CDR3 contains 17 residues. The germline V and J ends were trimmed by 6 bases and 0 bases, with 18 bases remaining between them. From germline, CDR1 is MNHNS and CDR2 SASEGT. CDR3 in amino acids: CASSSGLADLSYNEQFF. CDR3 in DNA: TGTGCCAGCAGCTCAGGTTTAGCGGATCTCTCCTACAATGAGCAGTTCTTC.

The table lists this clonotype with many counts. The chain carries TRBV10-2 and TRBJ2-7; weak D call: TRBD2 (6 bases). V was shortened by 7 bases and J by 2 bases, with 15 bases between the two germline ends. Germline V gives CDR1 WSHSY, CDR2 SAAADI. The CDR3 spans 14 residues. As DNA, the CDR3 is TGCGCCAGCATGGACGAGCTAGCGACCTACGAGCAGTACTTC. It yields the protein CASMDELATYEQYF.

This clonotype was seen a handful of times. This chain links TRBV19 with TRBJ2-1; 7 bases are shared with TRBD2. The CDR3 runs to 17 residues. The germline V gene has CDR1 LNHDA and CDR2 SQIVND (reference sequence). Trimming removed 7 bases from V and 1 base from J; junction bases left unmatched: 13. CDR3 amino acids: CASNPAGYRGSYNEQFF. The CDR3 DNA is TGTGCCAGTAACCCAGCGGGATACCGCGGATCCTACAATGAGCAGTTCTTC.

This clonotype has more than one count but fewer than ten. The chain uses TRBV6-5 and TRBJ2-6, with D uncertain. The germline V gene has CDR1 MNHEY and CDR2 SVGAGI. The V and J ends lost 1 base and 0 bases respectively, with 4 bases between them. The CDR3 has 15 residues. CDR3 sequence (DNA): TGTGCCAGCAGTTACTTTAACTCTGGGGCCAACGTCCTGACTTTC. This translates into CASSYFNSGANVLTF.

This clonotype appeared many times. The gene calls are TRBV20-1 and TRBJ2-7; a possible D gene is TRBD1 (6 bases). Looked up from germline, CDR1 is DFQATT and CDR2 is SNEGSKA (reference sequence). V was shortened by 6 bases and J by 0 bases, with 15 bases between the two germline ends. The CDR3 totals 14 residues. This chain's CDR3 is CSAGDTAYSYEQYF. CDR3 coding DNA: TGCAGTGCGGGGGACACCGCCTACTCCTACGAGCAGTACTTC.

This clonotype showed up many times. The rearrangement joins TRBV11-2 to TRBJ1-2; perhaps TRBD1 as D (5 bases). CDR1 and CDR2 from the germline V gene are SGHAT and FQNNGV. V gave up 6 bases and J gave up 3 bases, with 20 bases separating them. This CDR3 region has 16 residues. The CDR3 coding sequence is TGTGCCAGCAGTTCCGTTGGGGGGACCGGGGACTATGGCTACACCTTC. Its translation is CASSSVGGTGDYGYTF.

This clonotype was picked up many times. The gene calls are TRBV5-8 and TRBJ2-3; D may match TRBD1 or TRBD2 (5 bases each). Germline CDR1 is SGHTS and CDR2 is YDEGEE. The CDR3 runs to 15 residues. Trimming left V 4 bases short and J 8 bases short, with 20 bases between. CDR3 protein: CASSNSGRASGTQYF. Written as DNA, the CDR3 is TGTGCCAGCAGCAACTCGGGGCGAGCGTCGGGTACGCAGTATTTT.

This chain connects TRBV18 to TRBJ2-6; D is unresolved. The CDR3 spans 15 residues. The germline V and J ends were trimmed by 0 bases and 1 base, with 4 bases remaining between them. The germline CDR1 and CDR2 sequences are KGHSH and LQKENI. The CDR3, as DNA: TGTGCCAGCTCACCACCCCTTTCTGGGGCCAACGTCCTGACTTTC. Its protein product is CASSPPLSGANVLTF.

The chain carries TRBV6-1 and TRBJ2-7; TRBD2 matches 9 bases. The CDR3 consists of 15 residues. V trimming: 3 bases; J trimming: 3 bases; junction bases outside the gene matches: 6. Germline loops: CDR1 MNHNS, CDR2 SASEGT. The DNA of the CDR3 is TGTGCCAGCAGTGACACCGGGACTAGCCTCTACGAGCAGTACTTC. Its translation: CASSDTGTSLYEQYF.

This clonotype was seen repeatedly, ten times or more. The CDR3 coding sequence is TGTGCCAGCTCACCACCGATAATGGGGGGGACTGAAGCTTTCTTT. It specifies CASSPPIMGGTEAFF. The V and J genes are TRBV18 and TRBJ1-1; TRBD1 is a possible D gene (5 bases). The germline CDR1 and CDR2 sequences are KGHSH and LQKENI. The CDR3 consists of 15 residues. Between the trimmed V and J ends, which lost 0 bases and 5 bases, there was a span of 13 bases.